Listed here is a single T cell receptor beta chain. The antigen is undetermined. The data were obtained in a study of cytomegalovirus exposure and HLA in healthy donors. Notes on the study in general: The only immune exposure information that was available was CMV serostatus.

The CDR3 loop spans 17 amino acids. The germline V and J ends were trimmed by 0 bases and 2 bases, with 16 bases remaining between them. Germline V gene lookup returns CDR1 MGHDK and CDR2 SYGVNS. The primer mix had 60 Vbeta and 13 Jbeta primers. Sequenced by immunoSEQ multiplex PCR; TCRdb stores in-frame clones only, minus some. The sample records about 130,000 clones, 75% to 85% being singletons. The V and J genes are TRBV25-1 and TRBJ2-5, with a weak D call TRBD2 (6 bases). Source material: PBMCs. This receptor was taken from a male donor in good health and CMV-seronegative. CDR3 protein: CASSEYRGSGPQETQYF. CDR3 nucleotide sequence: TGTGCCAGCAGTGAATATAGAGGGAGCGGGCCGCAAGAGACCCAGTACTTC. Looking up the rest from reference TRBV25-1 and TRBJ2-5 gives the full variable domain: EADIYQTPRYLVIGTGKKITLECSQTMGHDKMYWYQQDPGMELHLIHYSYGVNSTEKGDLSSESTVSRIRTEHFPLTLESARPSHTSQYLCASSEYRGSGPQETQYFGPGTRLLVL.